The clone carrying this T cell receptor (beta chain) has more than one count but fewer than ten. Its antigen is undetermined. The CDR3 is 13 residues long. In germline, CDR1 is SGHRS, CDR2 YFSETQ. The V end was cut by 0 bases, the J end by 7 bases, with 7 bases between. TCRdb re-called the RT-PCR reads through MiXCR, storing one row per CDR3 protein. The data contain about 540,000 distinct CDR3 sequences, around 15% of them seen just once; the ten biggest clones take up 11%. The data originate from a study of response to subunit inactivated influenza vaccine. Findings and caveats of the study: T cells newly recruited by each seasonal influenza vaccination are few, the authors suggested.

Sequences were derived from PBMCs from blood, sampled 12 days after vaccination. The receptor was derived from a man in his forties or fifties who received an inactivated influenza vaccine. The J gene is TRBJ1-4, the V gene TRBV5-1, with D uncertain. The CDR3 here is CASSLDGSEKLFF. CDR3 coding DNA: TGCGCCAGCAGCTTGGACGGTAGTGAAAAACTGTTTTTT.